The 3 T cell receptor beta chains listed next were all sequenced from one sample in a study of blood T cell repertoires in COVID-19. Here immunoSEQ multiplex PCR was the method, and the copy in TCRdb shows in-frame clones only, minus some. The table records 120,000 or so clones, 65% to 85% of them present only once. Sample: peripheral blood. The receptors here all came from a man between 25 and 39 years old with COVID-19, enrolled during active disease.

V and J are TRBV19 and TRBJ2-5; 8 positions agree with TRBD1. The germline gives CDR1 LNHDA, CDR2 SQIVND (reference sequence). The CDR3 consists of 16 residues. Germline trimming cut 5 bases from V and 5 bases from J; bases unmatched to any gene: 13. CDR3 DNA sequence: TGTGCCAGTAGTCCCCCCCGGACAGGGTACTGGGAGACCCAGTACTTC. Amino acids: CASSPPRTGYWETQYF.

This clone showed up just once. This chain uses TRBV27 with TRBJ2-7; 7 bases are a match to TRBD1. Germline V lookup: CDR1 MNHEY, CDR2 SMNVEV (reference sequence). The CDR3 runs to 14 residues. Trimming removed 5 bases from V and 3 bases from J; junction bases left unmatched: 7. The CDR3 nucleotides read TGTGCCAGCAGTCTGGGACAGATGAACTACGAGCAGTACTTC. Encoded protein: CASSLGQMNYEQYF.

V gene TRBV11-3 combines with J gene TRBJ2-4, with D possibly being TRBD2 (5 bases). This CDR3 has 15 residues. The V gene's germline CDR1 is SGHNT and CDR2 YENEEA. With 5 bases removed from V and 0 bases from J, the gap between germline ends came to 11 bases. The CDR3 coding sequence is TGTGCCAGCAGCCACCCGGGGTTAGCCAAAAACATTCAGTACTTC. Encoded protein: CASSHPGLAKNIQYF.